This TCR beta chain was sequenced in a study of identical twins. Whole-study results and caveats: Model-predicted out-of-frame TCR alpha sharing fell below observed values in monozygotic twins. Beta clonotypes that were abundant in cord blood contained fewer insertions, a pattern absent from memory repertoires.

Donors uniformly comprised healthy Caucasians. Via MiXCR, TCRdb re-called the 5' RACE reads, giving one row per CDR3 protein. Of about 240,000 distinct CDR3 sequences in the sample, about 12% were seen once. A word on this clonotype: Its matching antigen is unknown.

The same data also contributed to another study, on yellow fever vaccine responses in identical twins. That study reports: On the reported evidence, twins' vaccine T cell responses seemed partly convergent and partly personalized.

The TCR originated in a woman under 30 in good health. The sequenced sample was memory (CD45RO+) T cells sorted from blood.

The CDR3 loop reads CASSQGLAGGPETQYF. The CDR3 bases are TGTGCCAGCAGCCAAGGACTAGCGGGGGGGCCAGAGACCCAGTACTTC. This chain joins TRBV4-2 and TRBJ2-5; 14 bases line up with TRBD2. Germline V gene lookup returns CDR1 LGHNA and CDR2 YNFKEQ. Germline trimming cut 1 base from V and 4 bases from J; bases unmatched to any gene: 2. The CDR3 loop spans 16 amino acids.